The next 4 T cell receptor beta chains were all read from a single sample in a study of human T cells and chemical hapten exposure (dated by TCRdb to 2020 to 2023). The library was prepared using RACE. TCRdb records NextSeq 500 as the sequencer. TCRdb trimmed public reads at Q25 via fastp, called clones via MiXCR and kept in-frame beta chains. Rows matching on CDR3 protein sequence are summarized as one entry with the most common DNA and genes. The sample table lists more than 250,000 distinct CDR3 sequences, about 9% of them with a count of one. The leading ten clones occupy 2% to 2.5% of the sample. Sample time point, as interpreted from the label and publication: pre-sensitization, week 0. Taken with the paper, the label for treatment or condition translates to: therapeutic diphenylcyclopropenone sensitization with weekly scalp DPC. The material was whole blood, obtained in connection with sensitization to the hapten diphenylcyclopropenone (DPC). The receptors were sampled from a woman between 40 and 50 years old with alopecia areata. Some clones in this sample may be carry-over from other donors' samples.

This sequence joins TRBV6-5 and TRBJ2-7, with 7 bases matching TRBD2. The CDR3 loop spans 15 amino acids. J lost 4 bases, V lost 5 bases, and 11 bases had no gene match. CDR1 MNHEY and CDR2 SVGAGI come from the germline V gene. The CDR3 nucleotides read TGTGCCAGCAGTAGGGACCGGGACTACCTATACGAGCAGTACTTC. This gives the protein CASSRDRDYLYEQYF.

In its sample, this clonotype was seen many times. This rearrangement joins TRBV3-1 to TRBJ2-5, with TRBD2 matching 8 bases. V dropped 1 base and J dropped 2; count of bases not matched to a gene: 9. The CDR3 is 17 residues long. CDR1 and CDR2 from the germline V gene are LGHDT and YNNKEL (reference sequence). The CDR3 sequence is CASSQARVAGSQETQYF. CDR3 nucleotides: TGTGCCAGCAGCCAAGCCCGGGTAGCGGGATCGCAAGAGACCCAGTACTTC.

In this sample, this clonotype turned up a few times. The rearrangement links TRBV12-3 or TRBV12-4 to TRBJ1-1; maybe TRBD1 (5 bases). V was shortened by 6 bases and J by 3 bases, with 11 bases between the two germline ends. The CDR3 covers 13 residues. The CDR3 nucleotides read TGTGCCAGCAGCCGAAGACAGCACACTGAAGCTTTCTTT. This translates into CASSRRQHTEAFF.

This clonotype has just a few counts. The rearrangement links TRBV12-3 or TRBV12-4 to TRBJ1-1, with D hard to call. CDR3 length: 12 residues. V gave up 3 bases and J gave up 8 bases, with 10 bases separating them. The CDR3 coding sequence is TGTGCCAGCAGTTTGTCGGTCGGGGAAGCTTTCTTT. As protein: CASSLSVGEAFF.